These 4 T cell receptor beta chains originate from one sample sequenced in a study of blood T cells in healthy people across ages. Together with a sample-barcoded 5' primer, a J-beta primer mix was included in a second PCR lasting about 7 to 12 cycles. TCRdb re-derived calls from the 5' RACE reads in MiXCR, one entry per CDR3 protein. The sample lists 800,000 to 950,000 distinct CDR3 sequences, almost 30% occurring once. This sample also belongs to another study, concerning T cells of mothers and their children.

The sample comprised blood. The receptors were gathered from a woman aged 40-49 years in good health.

This clonotype appeared a few times. This sequence joins TRBV7-2 and TRBJ2-1; possible D gene TRBD1, 6 bases. The germline V gene encodes CDR1 SGHTA and CDR2 FQGNSA. The CDR3 is made up of 13 amino acids. V was shortened by 11 bases and J by 6 bases, with 17 bases between the two germline ends. CDR3 loop: CAGRDKWGNEQFF. The CDR3 DNA sequence: TGTGCCGGCCGGGACAAATGGGGCAATGAGCAGTTCTTC.

This clonotype has only a few counts. The chain employs TRBV29-1 and TRBJ2-7; TRBD2 matches 11 bases. Germline V CDR1 and CDR2: SQVTM, ANQGSEA. V lost 6 bases, J lost 3 bases, and 4 bases stayed unmatched. CDR3 length equals 13 residues. Written as DNA, the CDR3 is TGCAGCGTCGGTGGGACTAGCGGCTACGAGCAGTACTTC. It specifies CSVGGTSGYEQYF.

Comment on this clonotype: This may arise from a read error, as a much more abundant clone is one base away. The chain joins TRBV6-5 to TRBJ1-5; D call uncertain. Germline V gene sequence: CDR1 MNHEY, CDR2 SVGAGI. This CDR3 has 15 amino acids. The CDR3 loop is CAGSYSGVRNQPQHF. The CDR3 coding sequence is TGTGCCGGCAGTTACTCAGGTGTACGGAATCAGCCCCAGCATTTT.

This clonotype was observed a handful of times. A read error is possible here, since a much larger clone lies one base away. The genes are TRBV27 and TRBJ2-7; no reliable D call. The length of the CDR3 is 16 residues. Looked up from germline, CDR1 is MNHEY and CDR2 is SMNVEV (reference sequence). CDR3 protein: CASSPSAGSYTYVQYF. CDR3 DNA: TGTGCCAGCAGTCCCTCCGCAGGTTCATACACCTACGTGCAGTACTTC.